The 30 T cell receptor beta chains below come from one sample, sequenced in a study of Tregs in tolerant kidney transplant recipients. This table comes from immunoSEQ multiplex PCR, and its TCRdb copy is limited to in-frame clones, with some not included. The sample lists about 64,000 clones; around 87% were seen once. Related graft donors supplied nonmyeloablative bone marrow transplants, and mixed chimerism was transient. Sequencing was performed on CD4+ T cells from blood (PBMCs), taken 6 months after the transplant. These receptors were obtained from a human patient who received a combined kidney and bone marrow transplant. These T cells may partly come from the graft donor.

This chain connects TRBV19 to TRBJ2-5; 13 nucleotides match TRBD2. V shed 1 base and J 2 bases; nucleotides not matched to a gene: 1. Germline assignment: CDR1 LNHDA and CDR2 SQIVND (reference sequence). The CDR3 is 16 residues long. CDR3 protein: CASSIGGLAGQETQYF. For the CDR3, the DNA is TGTGCCAGTAGTATAGGGGGACTAGCGGGGCAAGAGACCCAGTACTTC.

The V call is TRBV4-2, the J call TRBJ2-2, with 8 bases that match TRBD1. Per germline, CDR1 LGHNA and CDR2 YNFKEQ. There are 16 residues in the CDR3. With 3 bases clipped from V and 1 base from J, the junction kept 4 bases outside the gene matches. CDR3 in amino acids: CASSQGGTGNTGELFF. CDR3 nucleotide sequence: TGTGCCAGCAGCCAGGGTGGGACAGGGAACACCGGGGAGCTGTTTTTT.

The V and J genes are TRBV19 and TRBJ1-5, with D possibly TRBD1 on 6 matching bases. V lost 4 bases and J lost 2, with 9 bases in between. This CDR3 region has 14 residues. Germline V lookup: CDR1 LNHDA, CDR2 SQIVND (reference sequence). The CDR3, as DNA: TGTGCCAGTAGTAGAGGGGGGGGCAATCAGCCCCAGCATTTT. This gives the protein CASSRGGGNQPQHF.

Points on this clone: Other nucleotide sequences from this sample produce the same CDR3. The chain combines TRBV7-5 with TRBJ1-6; the D call in the table, TRBD1, was not verified against the DNA. TRBV7-5 is assigned pseudogene status. The CDR3 sequence is 18 residues long. The CDR3 DNA reads as TGTGTCAGAAGCTCCATCGACAGGGAAAATTCCTATAATTCCCCCCTCCACTTT. Translated, it gives CVRSSIDRENSYNSPLHF.

The chain combines TRBV5-6 with TRBJ2-7; weak D call: TRBD1 (6 bases). Germline loops: CDR1 SGHDT, CDR2 YYEEEE. The ends were cut back, 3 bases at V and 11 bases at J, with 27 bases in the middle. The CDR3 totals 16 residues. In nucleotides, the CDR3 is TGTGCCAGCAGCTGGGGGCAGGTTACGAGACCGCGTGTAGAGTACTTC. Protein product: CASSWGQVTRPRVEYF.

CDR3 sequence (DNA): TGTGCCAGCAGTCCCGCGATCGCCGAGAACACTGAAGCTTTCTTT. It translates to CASSPAIAENTEAFF. The rearrangement links TRBV27 to TRBJ1-1; the D is unclear. With 5 bases removed from V and 1 base from J, the gap between germline ends came to 14 bases. Germline V gives CDR1 MNHEY, CDR2 SMNVEV (reference sequence). The CDR3 has 15 residues.

The J gene is TRBJ1-1, the V gene TRBV2, with D hard to call. This CDR3 contains 13 residues. V gave up 6 bases and J gave up 5 bases, with 13 bases separating them. From germline, CDR1 is SNHLY and CDR2 FYNNEI. CDR3 DNA sequence: TGTGCCAGCAGGACCTGGGGAGGGACTGAAGCTTTCTTT. Amino acids: CASRTWGGTEAFF.

The chain uses TRBV18 and TRBJ1-2; 7 positions match TRBD1. CDR3 size: 15 residues. Looked up from germline, CDR1 is KGHSH and CDR2 is LQKENI. The ends lost 6 bases at V and 6 bases at J; junction bases unmatched: 13. CDR3 DNA sequence: TGTGCCAGCTCGAAGGGGGCCGGGACAGACAATGGCTACACCTTC. Translated: CASSKGAGTDNGYTF. The whole variable domain, filled in from reference TRBV18 and TRBJ1-2, reads NAGVMQNPRHLVRRRGQEARLRCSPMKGHSHVYWYRQLPEEGLKFMVYLQKENIIDESGMPKERFSAEFPKEGPSILRIQQVVRGDSAAYFCASSKGAGTDNGYTFGSGTRLTVV.

This sequence joins TRBV7-9 and TRBJ1-5, with 7 bases aligning to TRBD1. V lost 5 bases and J lost 0; bases outside the gene matches: 7. CDR3 size: 16 residues. The V gene's germline CDR1 is SEHNR and CDR2 FQNEAQ (reference sequence). DNA of the CDR3: TGTGCCAGCAGCAAACCGACAGGGCTTAGCAATCAGCCCCAGCATTTT. Encoded protein: CASSKPTGLSNQPQHF.

As to this clone: The junction shows a germline mismatch at one end, possibly a read error. Other DNA sequences in this specimen translate into the identical CDR3. This chain links TRBV14 with TRBJ1-6; D gene uncertain. This CDR3 comprises 14 residues. Germline-derived CDR1 and CDR2 are SGHDN and FVKESK. In nucleotides, the CDR3 is TGTGCCAGCAGCCACCGCCTGAGAGATTCCCCCCTCCACTTT. Protein: CASSHRLRDSPLHF.

V and J are TRBV7-6 and TRBJ2-3, with D possibly matching TRBD1 (5 bases). The CDR3 contains 15 residues. V was pared by 1 base and J by 2 bases, with 10 bases between. In germline, CDR1 is SGHVS, CDR2 FNYEAQ. CDR3 DNA sequence: TGTGCCAGCAGCTTAGATAGGGGATTCACAGATACGCAGTATTTT. Its translation is CASSLDRGFTDTQYF.

The chain uses TRBV7-3 and TRBJ2-5; 8 bases match TRBD1. CDR1 and CDR2 from the germline V gene are SGHTA and FQGTGA. The CDR3 contains 14 residues. The V segment lost 5 bases and the J segment 5 bases; nucleotides outside the gene matches: 7. CDR3 DNA sequence: TGTGCCAGCAGCCCCTCAGGGGGCCGGGAGACCCAGTACTTC. It codes for CASSPSGGRETQYF.

The chain is built from TRBV9 and TRBJ2-5; 13 bases line up with TRBD2. The CDR3 runs 18 residues. Germline V gives CDR1 SGDLS, CDR2 YYNGEE. Trimming cost V 3 bases and J 2 bases; bases outside gene matches: 10. CDR3 sequence reads: CASSGDRPGLAGQETQYF. CDR3 nucleotides: TGTGCCAGCAGCGGTGATAGGCCGGGACTAGCGGGGCAAGAGACCCAGTACTTC.

This clone has a handful of counts. This chain links TRBV6-1 with TRBJ1-4; TRBD1 is a possible D gene (6 bases). V was cut by 4 bases and J by 5 bases, with 14 bases left in between. CDR1 MNHNS and CDR2 SASEGT come from the germline V gene. The CDR3 consists of 15 residues. The CDR3: CASSGFGGRNEKLFF. Written as DNA, the CDR3 is TGTGCCAGCAGTGGATTCGGGGGGCGGAATGAAAAACTGTTTTTT.

The V gene is TRBV7-2, the J gene TRBJ2-4; D uncertain. Trimming cost V 5 bases and J 0 bases, with 17 bases left between them. Germline lookup yields CDR1 SGHTA and CDR2 FQGNSA. The CDR3 is made up of 17 amino acids. The CDR3: CASSRWQTTLAKNIQYF. For the CDR3, the DNA is TGTGCCAGCAGCCGCTGGCAAACCACCCTAGCCAAAAACATTCAGTACTTC.

This chain joins TRBV25-1 and TRBJ1-5; D possibly corresponds to TRBD1 (5 bases). The CDR3 is 15 residues long. The germline gives CDR1 MGHDK, CDR2 SYGVNS. V was trimmed by 1 base and J by 4 bases, leaving 11 bases between them. In DNA form, the CDR3 reads TGTGCCAGCAGTGAATCGGACACCAAGAATCAGCCCCAGCATTTT. The encoded protein is CASSESDTKNQPQHF.

This chain links TRBV4-1 with TRBJ2-3; 13 bases agree with TRBD2. Germline V lookup: CDR1 MGHRA, CDR2 YSYEKL. Trimming cost V 0 bases and J 0 bases; bases outside gene matches: 3. The CDR3 length is 18 residues. The CDR3 DNA reads as TGCGCCAGCAGCCAAGAGACTAGCGGGGGGATAAGCACAGATACGCAGTATTTT. Its translation: CASSQETSGGISTDTQYF.

This chain links TRBV7-9 with TRBJ2-2; a possible D gene is TRBD2 (6 bases). V was clipped by 4 bases and J by 4 bases, with 22 bases between them. Germline CDR1 reads SEHNR; CDR2 reads FQNEAQ (reference sequence). The CDR3 length is 18 residues. In DNA form, the CDR3 reads TGTGCCAGCAGCTCCCTTCCTCGCGCGGGATTGGGCACCGGGGAGCTGTTTTTT. Protein sequence: CASSSLPRAGLGTGELFF.

V and J are TRBV18 and TRBJ2-1; D is undetermined. CDR1 is KGHSH, CDR2 LQKENI, per germline. The CDR3 consists of 13 residues. The germline V and J ends were trimmed by 3 bases and 5 bases, with 8 bases remaining between them. The CDR3 DNA reads TGTGCCAGCTCACCTCGACTGAACAATGAGCAGTTCTTC. Its protein product is CASSPRLNNEQFF.

Here the CDR3 reads CASSPPRQGGNSPLHF. The CDR3 nucleotides are TGTGCCAGCAGCCCGCCTCGACAGGGAGGTAATTCACCCCTCCACTTT. This rearrangement joins TRBV11-2 to TRBJ1-6, with 7 bases lining up with TRBD1. The germline V gene encodes CDR1 SGHAT and CDR2 FQNNGV. V shed 5 bases and J 6 bases; nucleotides not matched to a gene: 10. There are 16 residues in the CDR3.

The J gene is TRBJ2-7, the V gene TRBV10-3; TRBD1 agrees at 10 bases. Germline CDR1 and CDR2: ENHRY and SYGVKD. CDR3 length equals 17 residues. The trim removed 0 bases at V and 4 bases at J, leaving 9 bases unmatched. The CDR3: CAISESGVTGGVYEQYF. The CDR3 nucleotides are TGTGCCATCAGTGAGTCAGGGGTGACAGGGGGCGTATACGAGCAGTACTTC.

The CDR3 DNA reads as TGTGCCAGCAGCCCCTGGACAGGGGGCTTCTATGGCTACACCTTC. It encodes CASSPWTGGFYGYTF. The chain combines TRBV7-9 with TRBJ1-2, with 11 bases aligning to TRBD1. The CDR3 length is 15 residues. The germline gives CDR1 SEHNR, CDR2 FQNEAQ (reference sequence). The V and J ends lost 5 bases and 4 bases, in that order; junction bases with no gene match: 6.

This clone was observed once. The genes are TRBV5-8 and TRBJ2-5, with 8 bases lining up with TRBD2. The end of the DNA aligns better with TRBJ2-7, so the J call may be wrong. Germline V lookup: CDR1 SGHTS, CDR2 YDEGEE. The CDR3 is 14 residues long. The CDR3 spells CASSSVLAGYEQYF. CDR3 nucleotide sequence: TGTGCCAGCAGTTCAGTGCTAGCGGGCTACGAGCAGTACTTC.

This clone was counted a few times. V gene TRBV19 combines with J gene TRBJ2-4; TRBD2 is a possible D gene (6 bases). Germline V gene data show CDR1 as LNHDA and CDR2 as SQIVND (reference sequence). The CDR3 runs to 18 residues. Trimming removed 6 bases from V and 0 bases from J, with 21 bases in between. The CDR3 protein is CASSMRGGGPQAKNIQYF. CDR3 coding DNA: TGTGCCAGTAGCATGAGGGGAGGAGGGCCTCAAGCCAAAAACATTCAGTACTTC. The full variable domain, completed using reference TRBV19 and TRBJ2-4, is DGGITQSPKYLFRKEGQNVTLSCEQNLNHDAMYWYRQDPGQGLRLIYYSQIVNDFQKGDIAEGYSVSREKKESFPLTVTSAQKNPTAFYLCASSMRGGGPQAKNIQYFGAGTRLSVL.

The chain couples TRBV6-1 to TRBJ2-7; the match to TRBD1 covers 8 bases. The CDR3 loop spans 15 amino acids. Losses at the gene ends were 0 bases for V and 2 bases for J; bases not matched to a gene: 3. The germline CDR1 and CDR2 sequences are MNHNS and SASEGT. CDR3 coding DNA: TGTGCCAGCAGTGAAGCTCCAGGGGGCGCCTACGAGCAGTACTTC. Residues: CASSEAPGGAYEQYF.

As concerns this clone: The same CDR3 is also encoded by other DNA sequences in this sample. This chain uses TRBV13 with TRBJ1-6; D possibly corresponds to TRBD1 (5 bases). V was clipped by 4 bases and J by 4 bases, with 17 bases between them. Germline CDR1 reads PRHDT; CDR2 reads FYEKMQ (reference sequence). The CDR3 is 17 residues long. The CDR3 DNA sequence: TGTGCCAGCAGCTCTACTCGACAGCAAATTTATAATTCACCCCTCCACTTT. Residues: CASSSTRQQIYNSPLHF.

The chain is built from TRBV19 and TRBJ1-5; TRBD1 agrees at 11 bases. CDR1 LNHDA and CDR2 SQIVND come from the germline V gene (reference sequence). Losses at the gene ends were 6 bases for V and 1 base for J; bases not matched to a gene: 8. The CDR3 is 17 residues long. The CDR3 DNA follows: TGTGCCAGTAGCAGGACAGGGGGCCTGGGGAGCAATCAGCCCCAGCATTTT. It codes for CASSRTGGLGSNQPQHF.

The CDR3 DNA reads as TGTGCCAGCAGCTTAGCGGGCCGCGGGGCCACAGATACGCAGTATTTT. This encodes CASSLAGRGATDTQYF. The chain recombines TRBV7-2 with TRBJ2-3; a weak D match, TRBD2 (6 bases). V gave up 0 bases and J gave up 2 bases, with 12 bases separating them. Germline V lookup: CDR1 SGHTA, CDR2 FQGNSA. The CDR3 contains 16 residues.

The chain employs TRBV7-8 and TRBJ2-4; 8 bases line up with TRBD1. This CDR3 is built from 18 residues. The ends lost 5 bases at V and 0 bases at J; junction bases unmatched: 12. Germline lookup yields CDR1 SGHVS and CDR2 FQNEAQ. CDR3 nucleotides: TGTGCCAGCAGCGCCGGGACAGGCAAATTCATAGCCAAAAACATTCAGTACTTC. It translates to CASSAGTGKFIAKNIQYF.

In its sample, this clone was seen a few times. The identical CDR3 is also encoded by other nucleotide sequences in the sample. The chain links TRBV29-1 to TRBJ2-3; D might be TRBD2 (5 bases). This CDR3 comprises 13 residues. Trimming took 6 bases from V and 1 from J, leaving 11 bases between them. Germline V gene lookup returns CDR1 SQVTM and CDR2 ANQGSEA. In nucleotides, the CDR3 is TGCAGCGTGGTACGGCGGGGCACAGATACGCAGTATTTT. Its translation is CSVVRRGTDTQYF.